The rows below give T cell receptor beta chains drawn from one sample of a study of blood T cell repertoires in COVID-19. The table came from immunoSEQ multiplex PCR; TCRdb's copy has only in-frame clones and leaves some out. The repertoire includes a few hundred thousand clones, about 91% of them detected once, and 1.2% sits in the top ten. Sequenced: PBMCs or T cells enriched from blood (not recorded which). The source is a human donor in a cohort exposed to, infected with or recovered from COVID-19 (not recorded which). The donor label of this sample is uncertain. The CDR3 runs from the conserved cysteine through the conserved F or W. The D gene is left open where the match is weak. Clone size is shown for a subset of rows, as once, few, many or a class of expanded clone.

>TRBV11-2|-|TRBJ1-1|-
TGTGCCAGCAGCTTAGATGTGAGCCCAGGGGACACTGAAGCTTTCTTT
CASSLDVSPGDTEAFF
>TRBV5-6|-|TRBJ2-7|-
TGTGCCAGCAGCTTGTGGGTAGCGGACTCCTACGAGCAGTACTTC
CASSLWVADSYEQYF
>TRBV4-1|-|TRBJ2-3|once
TGCGCCAGCAGCCAGATCGCCGTAGGGCAGGGCGGCGAAACGCAGTATTTT
CASSQIAVGQGGETQYF
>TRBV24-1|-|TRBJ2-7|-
TGTGCCACCAGTGACCCCTTCCGGGACAAGACCTACGAGCAGTACTTC
CATSDPFRDKTYEQYF
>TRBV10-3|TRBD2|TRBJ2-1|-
TGTGCCATCAGGAGCCCCGGACTAGCGGGAGACAATGAGCAGTTCTTC
CAIRSPGLAGDNEQFF
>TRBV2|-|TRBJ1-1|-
TGTGCCAGCCTATTAGTGAACACTGAAGCTTTCTTT
CASLLVNTEAFF
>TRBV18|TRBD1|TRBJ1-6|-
TGTGCCAGCTCACCGGGACAGCATAATTCACCCCTCCACTTT
CASSPGQHNSPLHF
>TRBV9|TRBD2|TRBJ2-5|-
TGTGCCAGCAGCGTAGGCCCAGCGGGGGGGTGGGAGACCCAGTACTTC
CASSVGPAGGWETQYF
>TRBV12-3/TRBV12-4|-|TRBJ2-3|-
TGTGCCAGCAGTTCTCAGAACCAATATACGCAGTATTTT
CASSSQNQYTQYF
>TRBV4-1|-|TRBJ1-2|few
TGCGCCAGCAGCCAAGTACAGGGCCCAAGGTACGGCTACACCTTC
CASSQVQGPRYGYTF
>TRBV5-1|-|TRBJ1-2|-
TGCGCCAGCAGCTTGAAGGAGAATGGCTACACCTTC
CASSLKENGYTF
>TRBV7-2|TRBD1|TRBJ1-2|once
TGTGCCAGCAGCCAAGGGACAGACTATGGCTACACCTTC
CASSQGTDYGYTF
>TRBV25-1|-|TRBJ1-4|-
TGTGCCAGCAGTCCCCAGGGCCTGAATGAAAAACTGTTTTTT
CASSPQGLNEKLFF
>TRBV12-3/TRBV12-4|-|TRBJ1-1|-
TGTGCCAGCATCCTCGTACCGGGGACTGAAGCTTTCTTT
CASILVPGTEAFF
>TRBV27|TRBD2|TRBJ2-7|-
TGTGCCAGCAGTTCGGGACTAGCGGGCGGTAGCTACGAGCAGTACTTC
CASSSGLAGGSYEQYF
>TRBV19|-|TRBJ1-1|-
TGTGCCAGCTCGGGGAACCTACGCGCTGAAGCTTTCTTT
CASSGNLRAEAFF
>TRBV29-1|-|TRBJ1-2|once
TGCAGCGTTGTCGGTGCGTTGAGGGATGGCTACACCTTC
CSVVGALRDGYTF
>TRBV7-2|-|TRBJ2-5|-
TGTGCCAGCAGCCTACGGACTTACCAAGAGACCCAGTACTTC
CASSLRTYQETQYF
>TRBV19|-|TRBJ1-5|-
TGTGCCAGTAGTATTGGCCAGAATAGCAATCAGCCCCAGCATTTT
CASSIGQNSNQPQHF
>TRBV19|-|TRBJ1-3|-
TGTGCCAGCAGGGACACTGGAAACACCATATATTTT
CASRDTGNTIYF
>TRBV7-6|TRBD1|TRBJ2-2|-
TGTGCCAGCAGCCTGGTATTCGGACAGGGGGTCGCGGGGGAGCTGTTTTTT
CASSLVFGQGVAGELFF
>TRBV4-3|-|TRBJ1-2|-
TGCGCCAGCAGCCAAGAAGCGAGGAACTATGGCTACACCTTC
CASSQEARNYGYTF
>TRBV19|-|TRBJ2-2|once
TGTGCCAGTAGTACCCAAAACTCAAACACCGGGGAGCTGTTTTTT
CASSTQNSNTGELFF
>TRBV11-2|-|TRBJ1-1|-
TGTGCCAGCAGCTTAAATCGCTGGGGGGGAGAGGACACTGAAGCTTTCTTT
CASSLNRWGGEDTEAFF
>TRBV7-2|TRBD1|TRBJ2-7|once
TGTGCCAGCAGCGGACCTTGGACAGGGGGCGCTGGGAACTACGAGCAGTACTTC
CASSGPWTGGAGNYEQYF
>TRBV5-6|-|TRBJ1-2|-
TGTGCCAGCAGCTTGAACGGGGTCGGCTACACCTTC
CASSLNGVGYTF
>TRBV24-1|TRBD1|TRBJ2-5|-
TGTGCCACCAGTGAAGGGACAGGGGGCATGAAGACCCAGTACTTC
CATSEGTGGMKTQYF
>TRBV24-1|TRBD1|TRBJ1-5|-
TGTGCCACCAGTGACTCGGACAGGGTGGGCAATCAGCCCCAGCATTTT
CATSDSDRVGNQPQHF
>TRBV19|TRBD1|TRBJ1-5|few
TGTGCCAGTAGTATCGGGGACAGGGGGCACAATCAGCCCCAGCATTTT
CASSIGDRGHNQPQHF
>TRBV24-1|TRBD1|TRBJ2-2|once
TGTGCCACCAGTGACTCGGACAGGGCCGGGGAGCTGTTTTTT
CATSDSDRAGELFF
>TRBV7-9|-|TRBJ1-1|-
TGTGCCAGCAGCACTGGACAGCCCTCGGGGACTGAAGCTTTCTTT
CASSTGQPSGTEAFF
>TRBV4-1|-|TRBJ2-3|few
TGCGCCAGCAGCGCCAAAGTGGGGAGGATCGAAGATACGCAGTATTTT
CASSAKVGRIEDTQYF
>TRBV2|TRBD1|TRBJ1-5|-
TGTGCCAGCAGGGCCCCTGCCGGGACAGGGTTTGGACAGCCCCAGCATTTT
CASRAPAGTGFGQPQHF
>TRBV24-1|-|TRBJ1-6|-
TGTGCCACCAGTCTCCAGGGTAGTTATAATTCACCCCTCCACTTT
CATSLQGSYNSPLHF
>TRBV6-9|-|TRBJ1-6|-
TGTGCCAGCAGTTATGGGCAGGAACCTAATTCACCCCTCCACTTT
CASSYGQEPNSPLHF
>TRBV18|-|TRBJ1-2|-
TGTGCCAGCTCACCCCCCGGCGGGGCGTCACGATACGATGGCTACACCTTC
CASSPPGGASRYDGYTF
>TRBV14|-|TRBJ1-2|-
TGTGCCAGCAGCCGATCCAACTGGGCATTCTATGGCTACACCTTC
CASSRSNWAFYGYTF
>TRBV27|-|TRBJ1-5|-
TGTGCCAGCAGTTTAAGGCAGGGCAATCAGCCCCAGCATTTT
CASSLRQGNQPQHF
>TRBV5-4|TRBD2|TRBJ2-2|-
TGTGCCAGCAGCTTTACTAGCGGGGGGGCCGGGGAGCTGTTTTTT
CASSFTSGGAGELFF
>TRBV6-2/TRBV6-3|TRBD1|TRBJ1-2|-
TGTGCCAGCAGCCCCCGGGACAGCTCTTCATATGGCTACACCTTC
CASSPRDSSSYGYTF
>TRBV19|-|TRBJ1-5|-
TGTGCCACCCTTGGGGCCCTCGGTCAGCCCCAGCATTTT
CATLGALGQPQHF
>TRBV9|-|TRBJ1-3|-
TGTGCCAGCAGCCCCGACAGGATTGGAAACACCATATATTTT
CASSPDRIGNTIYF
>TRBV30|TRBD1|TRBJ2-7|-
TGTGCCTGGAGCCCCGGGACAGGGGGCTCCTACGAGCAGTACTTC
CAWSPGTGGSYEQYF
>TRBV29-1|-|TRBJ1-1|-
TGCAGCGTTGCGGGAGGGTGGAAGAACACTGAAGCTTTCTTT
CSVAGGWKNTEAFF
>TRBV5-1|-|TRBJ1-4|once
TGCGCCAGCAGCTTACCGGACAGACGGAATGAAAAACTGTTTTTT
CASSLPDRRNEKLFF
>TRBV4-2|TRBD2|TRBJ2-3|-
TGTGCCAGCAGCCAAGTAGGCGGGGGGGAGCCAGATACGCAGTATTTT
CASSQVGGGEPDTQYF
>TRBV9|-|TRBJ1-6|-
TGTGCCAGCAGCACCAGAGGACAAGATTCACCCCTCCACTTT
CASSTRGQDSPLHF
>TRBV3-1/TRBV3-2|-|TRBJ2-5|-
TGTGCCAGCAGCCATGGGCCCCTCCAAGAGACCCAGTACTTC
CASSHGPLQETQYF
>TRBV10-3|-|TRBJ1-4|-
TGTGCCATCAGTGCCGACGGATCCCTCGCGGTAACTAATGAAAAACTGTTTTTT
CAISADGSLAVTNEKLFF
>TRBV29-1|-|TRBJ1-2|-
TGCAGCGTTGAGTTGGCGGATATTCTCTATGGCTACACCTTC
CSVELADILYGYTF
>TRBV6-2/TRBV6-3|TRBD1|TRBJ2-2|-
TGTGCCAGCAGTCAAATTAAGGGGGCTACCGGGGAGCTGTTTTTT
CASSQIKGATGELFF
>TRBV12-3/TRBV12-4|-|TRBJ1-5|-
TGTGCCAGCAGCCCCCGGTTTAATCAGCCCCAGCATTTT
CASSPRFNQPQHF
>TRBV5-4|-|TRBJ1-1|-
TGTGCCAGCAGTCTTGGGGCAGCTGAAGCTTTCTTT
CASSLGAAEAFF
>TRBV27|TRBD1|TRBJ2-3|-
TGTGCCAGCAAAGGACAGGGGAAAGATACGCAGTATTTT
CASKGQGKDTQYF
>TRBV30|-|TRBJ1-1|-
TGTGCCTGGAGGGATCAGGGGGAAGCTTTCTTT
CAWRDQGEAFF